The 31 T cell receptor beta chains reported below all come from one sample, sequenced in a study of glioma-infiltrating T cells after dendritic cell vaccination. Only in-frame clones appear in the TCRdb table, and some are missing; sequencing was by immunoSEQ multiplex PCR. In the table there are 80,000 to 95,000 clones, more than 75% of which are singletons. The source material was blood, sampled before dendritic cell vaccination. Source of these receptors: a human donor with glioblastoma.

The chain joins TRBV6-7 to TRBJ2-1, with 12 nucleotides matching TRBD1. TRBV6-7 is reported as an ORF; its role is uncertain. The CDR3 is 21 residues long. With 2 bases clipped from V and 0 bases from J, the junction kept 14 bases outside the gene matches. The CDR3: CASSYEVPWRDRGRSYNEQFF. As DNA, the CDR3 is TGTGCCAGCAGTTACGAGGTGCCCTGGAGGGACAGGGGGCGCTCCTACAATGAGCAGTTCTTC.

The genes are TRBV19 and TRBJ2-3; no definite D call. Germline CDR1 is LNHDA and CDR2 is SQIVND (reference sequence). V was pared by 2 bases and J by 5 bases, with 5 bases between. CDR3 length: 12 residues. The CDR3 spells CASSISVDTQYF. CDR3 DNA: TGTGCCAGTAGTATATCCGTAGATACGCAGTATTTT.

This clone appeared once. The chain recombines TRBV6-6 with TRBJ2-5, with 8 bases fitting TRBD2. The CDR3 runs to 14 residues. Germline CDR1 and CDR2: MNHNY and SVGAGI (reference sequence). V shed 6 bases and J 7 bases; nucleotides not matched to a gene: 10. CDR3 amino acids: CASRPTSGSGTQYF. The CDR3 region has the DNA TGTGCCAGCAGGCCTACTAGCGGTTCGGGGACCCAGTACTTC.

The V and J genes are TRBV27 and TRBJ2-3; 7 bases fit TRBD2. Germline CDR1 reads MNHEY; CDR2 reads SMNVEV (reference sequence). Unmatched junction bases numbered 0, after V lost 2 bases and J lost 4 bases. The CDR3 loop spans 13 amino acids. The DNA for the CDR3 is TGTGCCAGCAGTTTAGGGAGGGCAGATACGCAGTATTTT. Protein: CASSLGRADTQYF.

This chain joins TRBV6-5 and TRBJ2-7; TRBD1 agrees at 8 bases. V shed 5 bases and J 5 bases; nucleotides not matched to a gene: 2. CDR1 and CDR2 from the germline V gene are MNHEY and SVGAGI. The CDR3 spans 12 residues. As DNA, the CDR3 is TGTGCCAGCAGTCGACAGGGGAACGAGCAGTACTTC. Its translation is CASSRQGNEQYF.

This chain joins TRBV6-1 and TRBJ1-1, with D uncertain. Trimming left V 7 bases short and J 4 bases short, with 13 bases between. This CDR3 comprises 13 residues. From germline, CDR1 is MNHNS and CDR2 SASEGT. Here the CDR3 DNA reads TGTGCCAGCAAGCCCCTGGGCCGCACTGAAGCTTTCTTT. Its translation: CASKPLGRTEAFF.

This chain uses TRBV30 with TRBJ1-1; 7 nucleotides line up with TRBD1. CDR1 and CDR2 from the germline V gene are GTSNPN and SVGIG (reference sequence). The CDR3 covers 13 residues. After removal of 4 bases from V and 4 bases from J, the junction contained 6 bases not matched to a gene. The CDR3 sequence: CAWTPGTATEAFF. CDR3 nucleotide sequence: TGTGCCTGGACCCCTGGGACAGCCACTGAAGCTTTCTTT. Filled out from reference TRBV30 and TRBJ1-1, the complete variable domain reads SQTIHQWPATLVQPVGSPLSLECTVEGTSNPNLYWYRQAAGRGLQLLFYSVGIGQISSEVPQNLSASRPQDRQFILSSKKLLLSDSGFYLCAWTPGTATEAFFGQGTRLTVV.

The CDR3 here is CASSQELAGGRGTDTQYF. CDR3 bases: TGCGCCAGCAGCCAAGAACTAGCGGGGGGGCGGGGCACAGATACGCAGTATTTT. The chain links TRBV4-1 to TRBJ2-3, with 13 bases that match TRBD2. This CDR3 is built from 18 residues. CDR1 and CDR2 from the germline V gene are MGHRA and YSYEKL. V was clipped by 0 bases and J by 1 base; unmatched bases: 4.

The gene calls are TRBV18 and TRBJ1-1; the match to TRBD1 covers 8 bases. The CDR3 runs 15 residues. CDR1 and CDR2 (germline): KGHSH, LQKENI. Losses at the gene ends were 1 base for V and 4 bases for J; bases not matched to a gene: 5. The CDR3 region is CASSPRATGGTEAFF. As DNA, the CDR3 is TGTGCCAGCTCACCACGAGCTACAGGGGGCACTGAAGCTTTCTTT.

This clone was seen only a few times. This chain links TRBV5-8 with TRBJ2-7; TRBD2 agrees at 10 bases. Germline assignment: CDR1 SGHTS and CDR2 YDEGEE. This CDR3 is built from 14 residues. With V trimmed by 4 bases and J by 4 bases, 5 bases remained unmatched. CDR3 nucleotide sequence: TGTGCCAGCAGCCCGAGCGGGAGGGTGTACGAGCAGTACTTC. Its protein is CASSPSGRVYEQYF.

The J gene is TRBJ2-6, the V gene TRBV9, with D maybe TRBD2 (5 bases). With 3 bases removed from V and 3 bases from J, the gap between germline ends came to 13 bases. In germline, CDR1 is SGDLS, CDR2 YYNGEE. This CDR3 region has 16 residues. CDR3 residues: CASSAPGVGGANVLTF. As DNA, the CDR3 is TGTGCCAGCAGCGCTCCCGGGGTAGGTGGGGCCAACGTCCTGACTTTC.

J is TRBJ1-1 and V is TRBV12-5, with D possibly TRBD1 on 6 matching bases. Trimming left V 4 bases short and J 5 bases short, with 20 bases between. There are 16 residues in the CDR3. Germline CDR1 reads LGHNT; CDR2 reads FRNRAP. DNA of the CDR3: TGTGCTAGTGGTTCCCCATCGCAGACAGGTTCTACTGAAGCTTTCTTT. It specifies CASGSPSQTGSTEAFF.

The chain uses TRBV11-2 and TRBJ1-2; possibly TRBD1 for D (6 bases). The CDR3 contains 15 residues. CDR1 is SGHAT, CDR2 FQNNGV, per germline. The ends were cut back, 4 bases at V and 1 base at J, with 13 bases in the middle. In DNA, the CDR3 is TGTGCCAGCAGCTCCCGGACAGAACGTAACTATGGCTACACCTTC. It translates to CASSSRTERNYGYTF.

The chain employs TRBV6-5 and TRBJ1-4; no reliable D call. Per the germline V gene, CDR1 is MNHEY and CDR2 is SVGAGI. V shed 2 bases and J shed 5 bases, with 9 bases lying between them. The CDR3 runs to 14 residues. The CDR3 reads CASSYRLGNEKLFF. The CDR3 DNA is TGTGCCAGCAGTTACCGGCTCGGGAATGAAAAACTGTTTTTT.

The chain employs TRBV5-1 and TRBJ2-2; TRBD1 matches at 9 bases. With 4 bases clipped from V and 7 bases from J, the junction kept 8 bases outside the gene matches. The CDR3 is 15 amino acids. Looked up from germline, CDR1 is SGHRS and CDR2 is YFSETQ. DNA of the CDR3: TGCGCCAGCAGCAAAGGGGACAGGGCGGACGGGGAGCTGTTTTTT. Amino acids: CASSKGDRADGELFF.

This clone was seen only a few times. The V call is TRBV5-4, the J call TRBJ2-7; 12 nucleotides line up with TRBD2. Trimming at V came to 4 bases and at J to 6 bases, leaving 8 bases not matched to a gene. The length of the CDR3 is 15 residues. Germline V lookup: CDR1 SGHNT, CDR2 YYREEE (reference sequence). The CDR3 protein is CASSLPLAGGTEQYF. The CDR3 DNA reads TGTGCCAGCAGCCTCCCACTAGCGGGAGGTACCGAGCAGTACTTC. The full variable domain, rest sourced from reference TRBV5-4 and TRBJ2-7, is ETGVTQSPTHLIKTRGQQVTLRCSSQSGHNTVSWYQQALGQGPQFIFQYYREEENGRGNFPPRFSGLQFPNYSSELNVNALELDDSALYLCASSLPLAGGTEQYFGPGTRLTVT.

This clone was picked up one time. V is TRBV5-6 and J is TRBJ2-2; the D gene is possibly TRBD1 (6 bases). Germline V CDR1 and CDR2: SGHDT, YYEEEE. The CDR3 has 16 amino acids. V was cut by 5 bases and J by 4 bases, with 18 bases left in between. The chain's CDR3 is CASSFDTGHPTGELFF. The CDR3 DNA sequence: TGTGCCAGCAGTTTCGATACGGGACACCCCACCGGGGAGCTGTTTTTT.

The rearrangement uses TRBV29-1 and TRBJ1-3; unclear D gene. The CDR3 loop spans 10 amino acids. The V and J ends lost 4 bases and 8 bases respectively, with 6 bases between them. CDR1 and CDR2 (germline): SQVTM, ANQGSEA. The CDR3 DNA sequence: TGCAGCGTTGTAGCGGACACCATATATTTT. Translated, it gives CSVVADTIYF.

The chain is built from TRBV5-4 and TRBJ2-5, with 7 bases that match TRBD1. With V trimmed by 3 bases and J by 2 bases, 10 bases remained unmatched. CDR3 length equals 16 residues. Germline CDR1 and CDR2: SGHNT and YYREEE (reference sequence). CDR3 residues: CASSSLKQGSQETQYF. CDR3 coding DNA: TGTGCCAGCAGCTCGCTTAAACAGGGGAGTCAAGAGACCCAGTACTTC.

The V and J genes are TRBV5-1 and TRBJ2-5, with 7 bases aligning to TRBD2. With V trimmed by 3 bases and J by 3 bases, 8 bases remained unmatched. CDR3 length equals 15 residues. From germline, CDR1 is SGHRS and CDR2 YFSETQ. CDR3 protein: CASSYPRGEEETQYF. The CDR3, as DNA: TGCGCCAGCAGCTACCCTCGGGGGGAGGAAGAGACCCAGTACTTC.

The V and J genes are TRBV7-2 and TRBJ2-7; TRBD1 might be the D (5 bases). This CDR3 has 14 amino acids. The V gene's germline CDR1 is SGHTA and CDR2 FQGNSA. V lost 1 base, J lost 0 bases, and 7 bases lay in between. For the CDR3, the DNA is TGTGCCAGCAGCTTAGACAGGAGCTCCTACGAGCAGTACTTC. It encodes CASSLDRSSYEQYF. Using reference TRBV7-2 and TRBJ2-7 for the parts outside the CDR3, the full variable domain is GAGVSQSPSNKVTEKGKDVELRCDPISGHTALYWYRQSLGQGLEFLIYFQGNSAPDKSGLPSDRFSAERTGGSVSTLTIQRTQQEDSAVYLCASSLDRSSYEQYFGPGTRLTVT.

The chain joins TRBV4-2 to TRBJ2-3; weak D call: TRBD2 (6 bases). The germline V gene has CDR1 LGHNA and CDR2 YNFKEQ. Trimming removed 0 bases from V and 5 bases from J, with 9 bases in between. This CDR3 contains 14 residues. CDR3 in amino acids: CASSQELAGDTQYF. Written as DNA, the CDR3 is TGTGCCAGCAGCCAAGAACTAGCTGGAGATACGCAGTATTTT.

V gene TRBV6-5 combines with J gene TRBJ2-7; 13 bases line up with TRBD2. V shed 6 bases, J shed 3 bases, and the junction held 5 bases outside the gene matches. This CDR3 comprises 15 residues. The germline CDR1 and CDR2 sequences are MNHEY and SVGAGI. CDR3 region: CASSSRLAGGYEQYF. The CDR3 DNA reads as TGTGCCAGCAGCTCTCGACTAGCGGGAGGCTACGAGCAGTACTTC.

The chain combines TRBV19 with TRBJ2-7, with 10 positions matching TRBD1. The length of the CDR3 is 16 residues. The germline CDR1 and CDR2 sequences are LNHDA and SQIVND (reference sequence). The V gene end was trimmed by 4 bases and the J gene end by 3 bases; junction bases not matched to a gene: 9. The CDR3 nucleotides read TGTGCCAGTAGTACGTATACGACAGGGGGCTACTACGAGCAGTACTTC. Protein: CASSTYTTGGYYEQYF.

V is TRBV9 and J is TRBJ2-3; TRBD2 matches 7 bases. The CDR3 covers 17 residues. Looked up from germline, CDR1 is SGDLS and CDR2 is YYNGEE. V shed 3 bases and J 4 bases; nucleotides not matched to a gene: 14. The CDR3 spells CASSGAAPGLSPDTQYF. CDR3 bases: TGTGCCAGCAGCGGGGCGGCACCGGGACTAAGCCCAGATACGCAGTATTTT.

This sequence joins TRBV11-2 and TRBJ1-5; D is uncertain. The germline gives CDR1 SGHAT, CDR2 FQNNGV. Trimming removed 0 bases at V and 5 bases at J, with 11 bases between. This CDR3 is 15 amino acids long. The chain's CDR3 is CASSLDRGRYQPQHF. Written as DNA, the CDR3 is TGTGCCAGCAGCTTAGATCGGGGTCGGTATCAGCCCCAGCATTTT.

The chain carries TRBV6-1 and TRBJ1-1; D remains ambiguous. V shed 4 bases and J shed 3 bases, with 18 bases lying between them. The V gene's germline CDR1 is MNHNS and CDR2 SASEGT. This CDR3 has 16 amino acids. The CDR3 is CASSARGGQWHTEAFF. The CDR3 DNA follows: TGTGCCAGCAGTGCCCGGGGAGGGCAGTGGCACACTGAAGCTTTCTTT.

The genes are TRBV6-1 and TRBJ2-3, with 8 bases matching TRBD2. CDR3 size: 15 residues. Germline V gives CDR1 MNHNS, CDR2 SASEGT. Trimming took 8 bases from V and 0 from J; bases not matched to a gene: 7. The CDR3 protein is CASGLLAASTDTQYF. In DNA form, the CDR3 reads TGTGCCAGCGGGCTACTAGCGGCTAGCACAGATACGCAGTATTTT.

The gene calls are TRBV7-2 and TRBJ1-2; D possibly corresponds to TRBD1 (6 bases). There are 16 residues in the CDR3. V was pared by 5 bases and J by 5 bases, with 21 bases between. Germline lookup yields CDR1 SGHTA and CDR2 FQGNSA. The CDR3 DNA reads TGTGCCAGCAGCCCGGGGGGGCTCCAAGGGCATTATGGCTACACCTTC. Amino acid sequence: CASSPGGLQGHYGYTF.

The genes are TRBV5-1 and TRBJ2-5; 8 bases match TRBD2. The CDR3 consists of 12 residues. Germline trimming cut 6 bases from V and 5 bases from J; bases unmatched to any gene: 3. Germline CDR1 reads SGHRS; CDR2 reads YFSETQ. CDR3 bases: TGCGCCAGCACCCGGGAGGGGGAGACCCAGTACTTC. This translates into CASTREGETQYF.

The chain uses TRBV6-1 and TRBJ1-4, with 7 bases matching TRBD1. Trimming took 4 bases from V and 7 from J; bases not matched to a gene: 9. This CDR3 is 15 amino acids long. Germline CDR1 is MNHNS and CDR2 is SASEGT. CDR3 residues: CASSGYRGWGEKLFF. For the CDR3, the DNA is TGTGCCAGCAGTGGCTACAGGGGATGGGGTGAAAAACTGTTTTTT.